Listed below are T cell receptor beta chains from one sample, sequenced in a study of CD4 T cells in relation to SARS-CoV-2 and coronaviruses. Sequencing was performed with immunoSEQ multiplex PCR; in TCRdb, only in-frame clones are kept and a portion is missing. Of 15,000 to 20,000 clones listed, 78% are singletons. Their recognized antigens are unknown. Sequenced input: CD4+ T cells from PBMCs, cultured in vitro. The receptors shown here come from a human donor in good health. Both conserved end residues are part of each CDR3. A D gene is named only where the DNA matches it firmly. Size tells how often a clone was seen (once, few, many) or the class of an expanded clone, and some rows leave it out.

j_gene,v_gene,abundance,d_gene,CDR3nt,CDR3aa
TRBJ2-3,TRBV25-1,-,TRBD2,TGTGCCAGCAGTGAATTGGGGACTAGCGGGGTCACAGATACGCAGTATTTT,CASSELGTSGVTDTQYF
TRBJ1-6,TRBV2,-,-,TGTGCCGGACGTAGTAGTGGTTCGTCCCTCCACTTT,CAGRSSGSSLHF
TRBJ1-2,TRBV14,-,-,TGTGCCAGCAGCCAAGATTCAAACACGGTTCGGAACACCTTC,CASSQDSNTVRNTF
TRBJ2-1,TRBV4-1,-,-,TGCGCCAGCAGCAATAGCGTGACGGATTACAATGAGCAGTTCTTC,CASSNSVTDYNEQFF
TRBJ1-1,TRBV28,-,-,TGTGCCAGCAGTTTAGCCGGGTGGGTCAACGAGAACACTGAAGCTTTCTTT,CASSLAGWVNENTEAFF
TRBJ1-5,TRBV5-8,-,-,TGTGCCAGCAGCTTGGACGGCCAGCCCCAGCATTTT,CASSLDGQPQHF
TRBJ1-6,TRBV6-5,-,TRBD1,TGTGCCAGCAGAGAGACCCGGGACAGCAATTCACCCCTCCACTTT,CASRETRDSNSPLHF
TRBJ1-4,TRBV14,-,-,TGTGCCAGCAGCCAAGGTCTCCCGGAAAAACTGTTTTTT,CASSQGLPEKLFF
TRBJ2-7,TRBV6-5,-,-,TGTGCCAGCAGCCGCGGACGGCGCTACGAGCAGTACTTC,CASSRGRRYEQYF
TRBJ1-2,TRBV5-8,-,TRBD1,TGTGCCAGCAGCCGGGACAGCGTTAACTATGGCTACACCTTC,CASSRDSVNYGYTF
TRBJ1-2,TRBV9,few,-,TGTGCCAGCAGCGTATCTAGGGACGGATATGGCTACACCTTC,CASSVSRDGYGYTF
TRBJ1-1,TRBV30,-,-,TGTGCCTGGACATTGCAGGGGAGGCGGGACACTGAAGCTTTCTTT,CAWTLQGRRDTEAFF
TRBJ1-5,TRBV12-3/TRBV12-4,once,-,TGTGCCAGCAGTCGGGATATCCATCAGCCCCAGCATTTT,CASSRDIHQPQHF
TRBJ1-1,TRBV2,-,TRBD1,TGTGCCAGAGAATATGACAGGGGGATAAACACTGAAGCTTTCTTT,CAREYDRGINTEAFF
TRBJ1-3,TRBV2,-,-,TGTGCCAGCAGCCTACAGGGTACCGGAAACACCATATATTTT,CASSLQGTGNTIYF
TRBJ1-5,TRBV19,few,-,TGTGCCAGTAGTATAATCGGGGGCCCTACTCATCAGCCCCAGCATTTT,CASSIIGGPTHQPQHF
TRBJ1-3,TRBV7-2,-,-,TGTGCCAGCAGCTTCGCCGGGACGGGCTCTGGAAACACCATATATTTT,CASSFAGTGSGNTIYF
TRBJ2-7,TRBV5-1,few,TRBD1,TGCGCCAGCAGCGAGGGACAGGGAGAGAGGGAGCAGTACTTC,CASSEGQGEREQYF
TRBJ2-5,TRBV28,-,TRBD2,TGTGCCAGCAGGGCTTATTGGGAGGGAGAGACCCAGTACTTC,CASRAYWEGETQYF
TRBJ2-7,TRBV4-2,-,TRBD2,TGTGCCAGCAGCCAAGTGAGGGCTAGCGGGACCTACGAGCAGTACTTC,CASSQVRASGTYEQYF
TRBJ2-7,TRBV18,-,-,TGTGCCAGCTCACCGTCCGGGGACGAGCAGTACTTC,CASSPSGDEQYF
TRBJ1-4,TRBV19,-,TRBD1,TGTGCCAGCGAGACAGGGGCAACTAATGAAAAACTGTTTTTT,CASETGATNEKLFF
TRBJ2-2,TRBV5-4,-,-,TGTGCCAGCAGCTTGGTCGAGAGCACCGGGGAGCTGTTTTTT,CASSLVESTGELFF
TRBJ2-7,TRBV7-8,-,-,TGTGCCAGCAGCGTCGAGGTAGAGCGAATATCCACCTACGAGCAGTACTTC,CASSVEVERISTYEQYF
TRBJ2-7,TRBV7-3,-,-,TGTGCCAGCAGCAAACAACCGGGGCCCTACGAGCAGTACTTC,CASSKQPGPYEQYF